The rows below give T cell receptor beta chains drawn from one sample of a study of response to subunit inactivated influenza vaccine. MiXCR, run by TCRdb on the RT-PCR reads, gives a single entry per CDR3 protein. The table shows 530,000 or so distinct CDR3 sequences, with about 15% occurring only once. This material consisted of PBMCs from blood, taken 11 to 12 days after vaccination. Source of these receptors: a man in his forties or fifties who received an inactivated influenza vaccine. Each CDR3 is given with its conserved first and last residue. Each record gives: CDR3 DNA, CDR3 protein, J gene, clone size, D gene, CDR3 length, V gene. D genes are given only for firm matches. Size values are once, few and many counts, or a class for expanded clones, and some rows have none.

TGTGCCAGCAGCCAAGCTGCAGACTTCACAGATACGCAGTATTTT | CASSQAADFTDTQYF | TRBJ2-3 | NA | NA | 15 | TRBV14
TGTGCCAGCAGCCACGTCCAGAGCTCCTACAATGAGCAGTTCTTC | CASSHVQSSYNEQFF | TRBJ2-1 | few | NA | 15 | TRBV7-9
TGCAGCGGGGGGGGCAATGAGCAGTTCTTC | CSGGGNEQFF | TRBJ2-1 | many | TRBD2 | 10 | TRBV29-1
TGTGCCAGCAGTGAAGAGGAGACGGGTTTTAGCACAGATACGCAGTATTTT | CASSEEETGFSTDTQYF | TRBJ2-3 | NA | NA | 17 | TRBV2
TGTGCCAGCAGCCTACGGACTGTCTCACAAGAGACCCAGTACTTC | CASSLRTVSQETQYF | TRBJ2-5 | many | NA | 15 | TRBV5-6
TGTGCCAGCTCACCACCGCAAGCGGCAGGGTGGGGGACAGATACGCAGTATTTT | CASSPPQAAGWGTDTQYF | TRBJ2-3 | few | NA | 18 | TRBV18
TGTGCCAGCAGTCGGGACACGTCCTACGAGCAGTACTTC | CASSRDTSYEQYF | TRBJ2-7 | many | NA | 13 | TRBV12-3/TRBV12-4
TGTGCCTGGAGTGTACTTACAGATACGCAGTATTTT | CAWSVLTDTQYF | TRBJ2-3 | NA | NA | 12 | TRBV30
TGTGCCAGCAGTCTACCGGGACGAAACCAAGAGACCCAGTACTTC | CASSLPGRNQETQYF | TRBJ2-5 | few | NA | 15 | TRBV6-5
TGTGCCAGCAGCTTTGGGGGACAGGGTCGTTACGAGCAGTACTTC | CASSFGGQGRYEQYF | TRBJ2-7 | NA | TRBD1 | 15 | TRBV7-2
TGTGCCAGCAGCTATACTAGCGGTTACTCCTACGAGCAGTACTTC | CASSYTSGYSYEQYF | TRBJ2-7 | NA | TRBD2 | 15 | TRBV7-2
TGTGCCAGCAGTCGACGGGACTCCTCTTTGCAGTACTTC | CASSRRDSSLQYF | TRBJ2-7 | NA | NA | 13 | TRBV28
TGTGCCAGCAGCACCCGACTAGCGGGTTTTTCAGATACGCAGTATTTT | CASSTRLAGFSDTQYF | TRBJ2-3 | few | TRBD2 | 16 | TRBV7-2
TGTGCCTGGAGTGTAGGATACTCCTACGAGCAGTACTTC | CAWSVGYSYEQYF | TRBJ2-7 | NA | NA | 13 | TRBV30
TGCAGTGCTAGACCAGCGGGGCAAATCGGGCCCCAGCATTTT | CSARPAGQIGPQHF | TRBJ1-5 | many | NA | 14 | TRBV20-1
TGCGCCAGCAGCTCAGATTATCCCCCATATGGCTACACCTTC | CASSSDYPPYGYTF | TRBJ1-2 | NA | NA | 14 | TRBV5-1
TGCGCCAGCAGTGAGGGGACTAGCGACAATGAGCAGTTCTTC | CASSEGTSDNEQFF | TRBJ2-1 | once | TRBD2 | 14 | TRBV10-2
TGTGCCAGCACCGACAGGGTCCCCTACGAGCAGTACTTC | CASTDRVPYEQYF | TRBJ2-7 | NA | TRBD1 | 13 | TRBV12-3/TRBV12-4
TGTGCCACCCAAGACTACAATGAGCAGTTCTTC | CATQDYNEQFF | TRBJ2-1 | few | NA | 11 | TRBV24-1
TGTGCCAGCAGTCCGGGCAGGGACAATCAGCCCCAGCATTTT | CASSPGRDNQPQHF | TRBJ1-5 | few | NA | 14 | TRBV2
TGTGCCAGCAGCCAGACTAGCGGGAGTTTAAATACGCAGTATTTT | CASSQTSGSLNTQYF | TRBJ2-3 | NA | TRBD2 | 15 | TRBV6-1
TGCGCCAGCAGCTTGGGGGTTCGAGGGTTTGAGGATACGCAGTATTTT | CASSLGVRGFEDTQYF | TRBJ2-3 | many | NA | 16 | TRBV5-1
TGTGCCAGCAGGACCTATAATTCACCCCTCCACTTT | CASRTYNSPLHF | TRBJ1-6 | many | NA | 12 | TRBV5-6
TGTGCCAGCAGCCAGGGCTTTGATATTCTGGAAAAACTGTTTTTT | CASSQGFDILEKLFF | TRBJ1-4 | NA | NA | 15 | TRBV4-2
TGTGCCAGCAGCTTCGGACAGGGCGAGAACACTGAAGCTTTCTTT | CASSFGQGENTEAFF | TRBJ1-1 | many | TRBD1 | 15 | TRBV14
TGTGCCAGCAGTTACTCGGTCAGGACGGTCAATCAGCCCCAGCATTTT | CASSYSVRTVNQPQHF | TRBJ1-5 | few | NA | 16 | TRBV6-2/TRBV6-3
TGTGCCAGCAGCGTATCGGTAGCTAGCGGGACCCATGGGGAGCAGTACTTC | CASSVSVASGTHGEQYF | TRBJ2-7 | few | TRBD2 | 17 | TRBV7-2
TGTGCCAGCAGCCTAGGTGGGGGGGCATATACGCAGTATTTT | CASSLGGGAYTQYF | TRBJ2-3 | NA | NA | 14 | TRBV12-3/TRBV12-4
TGTGCCAGCAGCTTGTGGCGGGGGGGCCGGAATGAGCAGTTCTTC | CASSLWRGGRNEQFF | TRBJ2-1 | NA | TRBD2 | 15 | TRBV7-9
TGTGCCAGCAGCCAAGGTCCCGGGACTAGCGGGAGAGAGACCCAGTACTTC | CASSQGPGTSGRETQYF | TRBJ2-5 | few | TRBD2 | 17 | TRBV3-1
TGTGCCAGCAGAAGGGATCAGGGGACCTACGAGCAGTACTTC | CASRRDQGTYEQYF | TRBJ2-7 | NA | NA | 14 | TRBV28
TGTGCCAGTAGTATTGGTTTAGATACGCAGTATTTT | CASSIGLDTQYF | TRBJ2-3 | NA | NA | 12 | TRBV19
TGCGCCAGCAGTGAGGTTGCTGAAGCTTTCTTT | CASSEVAEAFF | TRBJ1-1 | NA | NA | 11 | TRBV10-2
TGTGCCATCAGTGAGTCTGGACTAGCAGAAGATACGCAGTATTTT | CAISESGLAEDTQYF | TRBJ2-3 | many | TRBD2 | 15 | TRBV10-3
TGTGCCTGGAGCTGGCGGTCCTACAATGAGCAGTTCTTC | CAWSWRSYNEQFF | TRBJ2-1 | NA | NA | 13 | TRBV30
TGTGCCAGCAGCCCTACTCTTTGGACGGAATCCCAAGAGACCCAGTACTTC | CASSPTLWTESQETQYF | TRBJ2-5 | few | NA | 17 | TRBV27
TGTGCCAGCAGCTCCGACAGGGGATCTGGAAACACCATATATTTT | CASSSDRGSGNTIYF | TRBJ1-3 | few | TRBD1 | 15 | TRBV7-9
TGTGCCAGCAGTTTATCGACGACTTACTCCTACAATGAGCAGTTCTTC | CASSLSTTYSYNEQFF | TRBJ2-1 | few | NA | 16 | TRBV27
TGTGCCAGCAGCCTAGGATTGGGAGTCACTGAAGCTTTCTTT | CASSLGLGVTEAFF | TRBJ1-1 | many | NA | 14 | TRBV2
TGTGCCAGCAGGCCGGGAACTCTCATGAACACTGAAGCTTTCTTT | CASRPGTLMNTEAFF | TRBJ1-1 | many | NA | 15 | TRBV2
TGTGCCAGCAGCCCTGCGACCGGGCTTCATTTT | CASSPATGLHF | TRBJ2-3 | few | NA | 11 | TRBV13
TGCAGTGCTAGAGGAAAGGGGGAGACCCAGTACTTC | CSARGKGETQYF | TRBJ2-5 | NA | NA | 12 | TRBV20-1
TGTGCCAGCAGTCGCCGTGCTTACGAGCAGTACTTC | CASSRRAYEQYF | TRBJ2-7 | NA | NA | 12 | TRBV12-3/TRBV12-4
TGTGCCAGCAGTTTCACAGGGGCCGGGGCCAACGTCCTGACTTTC | CASSFTGAGANVLTF | TRBJ2-6 | few | TRBD1 | 15 | TRBV12-3/TRBV12-4
TGCAGTGGAGGGATTAACTACAGGGACAATGAGCAGTTCTTC | CSGGINYRDNEQFF | TRBJ2-1 | few | NA | 14 | TRBV20-1
TGTGCCAGCAGCCCCCTGGGGATCCAAGAGACCCAGTACTTC | CASSPLGIQETQYF | TRBJ2-5 | NA | NA | 14 | TRBV14
TGTGCCAGCTCACCACCAGGCATAGGGGGTCCCTACGAGCAGTACTTC | CASSPPGIGGPYEQYF | TRBJ2-7 | few | NA | 16 | TRBV18